This entry features one T cell receptor (beta chain) sequence. The antigen is undetermined. The data were obtained in a study of beta chain features in type 1 diabetes. Whole-study context: Patient and healthy donor groups were alike in age, gender and cell yields. Study-level points and caveats: For Type 1 diabetes patients, all four CD4+ subsets carried TCRB CDR3s that were moderately but significantly shorter.

Sorted populations all exceeded 98% purity. Since all of the isolated RNA was reverse transcribed, expressed TCRB transcripts were what got sequenced. Clones were read by immunoSEQ multiplex PCR, and TCRdb kept only the in-frame ones, dropping some. Of 230,000 or so clones detected, 16% appear once; the ten largest clones hold about 0.092%. The sequenced material came from naive CD4+ T cells from blood. This sequence was found in a man aged 25 to 40 with type 1 diabetes.

The CDR3 region is CAIKPDRGTEAFF. In nucleotides, the CDR3 is TGTGCCATCAAACCGGACAGGGGGACTGAAGCTTTCTTT. This chain joins TRBV10-3 and TRBJ1-1; 10 positions agree with TRBD1. CDR1 ENHRY and CDR2 SYGVKD come from the germline V gene. V shed 7 bases, J shed 5 bases, and the junction held 4 bases outside the gene matches. There are 13 residues in the CDR3.